The source of this T cell receptor (beta chain) is a study of CD8 T cells in Susac syndrome. Study details: At the time their blood was drawn, patients with Susac syndrome were either therapy-naive, on corticosteroids (with some of them also receiving intravenous immunoglobulin), or on intravenous immunoglobulin alone. Study-wide results and limits: Clonal expansion was missing from Susac syndrome CD4+ T cell repertoires.

Roughly 0.45 to 1 ug RNA was reverse transcribed with random hexamers. Amplification of TCR beta CDR3 was carried out by immunoSEQ multiplex PCR, which covered 54 Vbeta and 13 Jbeta segments. TCRdb reprocessed the immunoSEQ multiplex PCR reads via MiXCR and lists one record per CDR3 protein. The table has more than 150,000 distinct CDR3 sequences, around 95% seen once. In regard to this clonotype: The antigen is undetermined.

Patients with Susac syndrome met the recently defined diagnostic criteria for definite or probable disease. Sequencing was performed on CD4+ T cells from PBMCs. This TCR derives from a human donor with Susac syndrome.

CDR3: CASTQSAPYEQYV. The CDR3 nucleotides read TGTGCCAGCACTCAGTCGGCCCCCTACGAGCAGTACGTC. The rearrangement uses TRBV28 and TRBJ2-7; D call uncertain. CDR1 is MDHEN, CDR2 SYDVKM, per germline. Deletions cut 7 bases from V and 2 bases from J, with 12 bases between. The CDR3 spans 13 residues.